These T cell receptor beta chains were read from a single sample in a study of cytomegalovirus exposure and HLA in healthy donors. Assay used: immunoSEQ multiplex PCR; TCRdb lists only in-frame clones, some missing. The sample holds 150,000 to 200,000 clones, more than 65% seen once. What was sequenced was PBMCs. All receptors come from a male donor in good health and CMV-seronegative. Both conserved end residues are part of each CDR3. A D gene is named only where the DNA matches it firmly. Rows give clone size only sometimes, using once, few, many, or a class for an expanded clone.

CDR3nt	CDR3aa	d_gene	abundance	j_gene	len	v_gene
TGTGCCAGCTCACCATCAGGGAATGGCGGCTACACCTTC	CASSPSGNGGYTF	NA	NA	TRBJ1-2	13	TRBV18
TGCAGCGTTGGAGCGAGCTCCTACAATGAGCAGTTCTTC	CSVGASSYNEQFF	NA	once	TRBJ2-1	13	TRBV29-1
TGTGCCAGCAAGGGGGACAGGGTATATTTT	CASKGDRVYF	TRBD1	NA	TRBJ1-3	10	TRBV6-5
TGTGCCAGCAGCTACGGACAGGGAGAAAAACTGTTTTTT	CASSYGQGEKLFF	TRBD1	few	TRBJ1-4	13	TRBV11-1
TGTGCCAGCAGCGTACGTCCAGGAGGCACCGGGGAGCTGTTTTTT	CASSVRPGGTGELFF	NA	NA	TRBJ2-2	15	TRBV9
TGTGCCAGCAGTTTGGGACTAGCGGGGCAGGGGGATACGCAGTATTTT	CASSLGLAGQGDTQYF	TRBD2	NA	TRBJ2-3	16	TRBV6-5
TGTGCCAGCAGTCCCCGGGACAGGGTCGAGCAGTACTTC	CASSPRDRVEQYF	TRBD1	NA	TRBJ2-7	13	TRBV27
TGTGCCAGCAGCCCCCAAGCAGCGGGGGGTCAGGAAAAACTGTTTTTT	CASSPQAAGGQEKLFF	NA	NA	TRBJ1-4	16	TRBV9
TGTGCCAGCAGCGGCCTCGGGGGGGCCTTTGAGACCCAGTACTTC	CASSGLGGAFETQYF	TRBD2	NA	TRBJ2-5	15	TRBV6-1
TGTGCCAGCAGTGGGGGCGGGGGGTTGCAAGAGACCCAGTACTTC	CASSGGGGLQETQYF	TRBD2	few	TRBJ2-5	15	TRBV28
TGTGCTAGTGGTTTGGGGGACAGGAACACTGAAGCTTTCTTT	CASGLGDRNTEAFF	TRBD1	NA	TRBJ1-1	14	TRBV12-5
TGTGCCAGCAGCCCCGACAGGGAAGAGACCCAGTACTTC	CASSPDREETQYF	TRBD1	NA	TRBJ2-5	13	TRBV4-2
TGCGCCAGCAGCAGTACGGGACAGGGGGCAGAGACCCAGTACTTC	CASSSTGQGAETQYF	TRBD1	NA	TRBJ2-5	15	TRBV5-1
TGTGCCAGCAGTGAAACCAGGGGGCGCCAAGAGACCCAGTACTTC	CASSETRGRQETQYF	TRBD1	NA	TRBJ2-5	15	TRBV2
TGCGCCAGCAGCTTGGTAGCGGGGGTCTACAATGAGCAGTTCTTC	CASSLVAGVYNEQFF	TRBD2	NA	TRBJ2-1	15	TRBV5-1
TGTGCCAGCAGCGCCCGACAGGGAACTAATGAAAAACTGTTTTTT	CASSARQGTNEKLFF	TRBD1	few	TRBJ1-4	15	TRBV7-9
TGTGCCAGCAGCTTGGAGGGACAGGGGTTGGATACGCAGTATTTT	CASSLEGQGLDTQYF	TRBD1	once	TRBJ2-3	15	TRBV5-4
TGTGCCTGGAGGAGGAGGGGGCAGGGGGGCACTGAAGCTTTCTTT	CAWRRRGQGGTEAFF	TRBD1	NA	TRBJ1-1	15	TRBV30
TGTGCCAGCAGCGTGGGACTTCCGATGGACTATAATTCACCCCTCCACTTT	CASSVGLPMDYNSPLHF	NA	few	TRBJ1-6	17	TRBV9
TGTGCCAGCGCCCCCCGGACAGGGGATACCGGGGAGCTGTTTTTT	CASAPRTGDTGELFF	TRBD1	NA	TRBJ2-2	15	TRBV7-2
TGCGTCAGCAGTCTCGTTATTCCTACTAGCGGCTACACCTTC	CVSSLVIPTSGYTF	NA	NA	TRBJ1-2	14	TRBV4-1
TGTGCCAGCAGTACTAGCGGGAGGGGTAGCGCCTACAATGAGCAGTTCTTC	CASSTSGRGSAYNEQFF	TRBD2	NA	TRBJ2-1	17	TRBV28
TGTGCCAGCAGCTCCCCGGGAACCAACTACGAGCAGTACTTC	CASSSPGTNYEQYF	NA	NA	TRBJ2-7	14	TRBV6-6
TGTGCCAGCAGCGTAGAAGACGGGTATGGCTACACCTTC	CASSVEDGYGYTF	NA	NA	TRBJ1-2	13	TRBV9
TGTGCCACCAGCCGGTACTCACGAACACCCCTCCACTTT	CATSRYSRTPLHF	NA	NA	TRBJ1-6	13	TRBV15
TGCAGCGGTTGGGTTGGAGGGACGGGGAATGGCTACACCTTC	CSGWVGGTGNGYTF	NA	few	TRBJ1-2	14	TRBV29-1
TGTGCCAGCAGGACTGTCGAGCAGTACTTC	CASRTVEQYF	NA	NA	TRBJ2-7	10	TRBV6-5
TGTGCCAGCAGAAAACTAGCGGAATACAATGAGCAGTTCTTC	CASRKLAEYNEQFF	TRBD2	NA	TRBJ2-1	14	TRBV27